This T cell receptor (beta chain) was found in a study of glioma-infiltrating T cells. The CDR3 consists of 13 residues. Trimming took 5 bases from V and 4 from J; bases not matched to a gene: 4. Using RNA template, CDR3s of TCR alpha and beta were amplified with iRepertoire arm-PCR. TCRdb redid the calling of the multiplex PCR reads with MiXCR, one entry per CDR3 protein. The repertoire has under 130,000 distinct CDR3 sequences, about 30% of them found once; the top ten carry about 40%. This clonotype was seen many times. The TCR was taken from a human donor with low-grade glioma or glioblastoma, undergoing nonglioma brain surgery, or in good health (not recorded which). The V call is TRBV12-3 or TRBV12-4, the J call TRBJ1-2, with 7 nucleotides matching TRBD1. Sample: glioma tissue, nonneoplastic brain tissue, or PBMCs (not recorded which). The CDR3 sequence: CASSPTGVYGYTF. The DNA of the CDR3 is TGTGCCAGCAGTCCCACAGGGGTCTATGGCTACACCTTC.